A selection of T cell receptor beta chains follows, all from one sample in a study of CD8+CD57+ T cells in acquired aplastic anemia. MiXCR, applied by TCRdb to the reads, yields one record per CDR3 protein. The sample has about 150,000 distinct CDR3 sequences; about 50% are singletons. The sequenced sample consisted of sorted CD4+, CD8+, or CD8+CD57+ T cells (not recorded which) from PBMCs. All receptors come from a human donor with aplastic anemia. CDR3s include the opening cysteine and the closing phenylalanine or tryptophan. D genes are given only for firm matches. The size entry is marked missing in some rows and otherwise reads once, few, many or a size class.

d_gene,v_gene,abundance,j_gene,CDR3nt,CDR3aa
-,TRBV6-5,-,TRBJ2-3,TGTGCCAGCAGTTACGGGGGGGGGCAGAGAGATACGCAGTATTTT,CASSYGGGQRDTQYF
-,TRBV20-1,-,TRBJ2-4,TGCAGGCGAGGCAGGGGTAACATTCAGTACTTC,CRRGRGNIQYF
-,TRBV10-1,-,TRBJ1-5,TGCGCCAGCAGTGTTTCCCAGCATTTT,CASSVSQHF
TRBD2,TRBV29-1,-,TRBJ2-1,TGCAGGGCCGGGAGGGGGAGCTCCTACAATGAGCAGTTCTTC,CRAGRGSSYNEQFF
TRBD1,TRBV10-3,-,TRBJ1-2,TGTGCCATCAGTGACCCTGGGACAGTTTTCCTTAACTATGGCTACACCTTC,CAISDPGTVFLNYGYTF
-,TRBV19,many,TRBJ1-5,TGTGCCAGTACCGAATTCAGTAGCAATCAGCCCCAGCATTTT,CASTEFSSNQPQHF
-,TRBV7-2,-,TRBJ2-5,TGTGCCAGCAGCTTACAGGTAGAGACCCAGTACTTC,CASSLQVETQYF
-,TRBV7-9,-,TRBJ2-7,TGTGCCAGCACGAGGGGCTCCTACGAGCAGTACTTC,CASTRGSYEQYF
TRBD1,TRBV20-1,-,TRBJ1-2,TGCAGTGCTCGAAGGGGACAGGGCTTCTATGGCTACACCTTC,CSARRGQGFYGYTF
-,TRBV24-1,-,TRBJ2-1,TGTGCCACCAGTGATTCCAGCTTGGGAAAGTACAGTGAGCAGTTCTTC,CATSDSSLGKYSEQFF
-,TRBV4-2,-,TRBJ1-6,TGTGCCGGCAGCCAAGATTATAGGGTATGGTCCTCACCCCTCCACTTT,CAGSQDYRVWSSPLHF
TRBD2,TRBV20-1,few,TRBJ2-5,TGCAGTGCTGGGGGGGGGGAGACCCAGTACTTC,CSAGGGETQYF
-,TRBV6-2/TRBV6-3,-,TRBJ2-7,TGTGCCAGCAGTTACTCGGGGGGCAGGGGCAACGAGCAGTACTTC,CASSYSGGRGNEQYF
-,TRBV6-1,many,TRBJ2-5,TGTGCCAGCAGTGCCCGGACGGAGTACCAAGAGACCCAGTACTTC,CASSARTEYQETQYF
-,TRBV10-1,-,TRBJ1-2,TGCGCCAGCAGCGCCCAGGTTGATGGGGGCTACACCTTC,CASSAQVDGGYTF
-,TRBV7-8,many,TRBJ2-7,TGTGCCAGCAGCTTATCACCACCTCCCTACGAGCAGTACTTC,CASSLSPPPYEQYF
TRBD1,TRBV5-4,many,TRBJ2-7,TGTGCCAGCAGCTCCGGACAGGCATCCTACGAGCAGTACTTC,CASSSGQASYEQYF
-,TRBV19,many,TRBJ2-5,TGTGCCAGTAACACCGGGACCACGGCCGGGGAGACCCAGTACTTC,CASNTGTTAGETQYF
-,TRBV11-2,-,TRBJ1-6,TGTGCCAGCAGCTTAGCGTCGAGAGAGGCCCTCCACTTT,CASSLASREALHF
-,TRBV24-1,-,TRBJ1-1,TGTGCCACCAGTGATTCTCGGGACGGGAACACTGAAGCTTTCTTT,CATSDSRDGNTEAFF
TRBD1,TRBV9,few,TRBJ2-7,TGTGCCAGCGGGACAGGGTCCTACGAGCAGTACTTC,CASGTGSYEQYF
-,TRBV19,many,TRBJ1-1,TGTGCCAGTAGTATAGCCGGGACAGAAGCTTTCTTT,CASSIAGTEAFF
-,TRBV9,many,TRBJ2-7,TGTGCCAGCAGCGCTTACGAGCAGTACTTC,CASSAYEQYF
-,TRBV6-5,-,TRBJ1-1,TGTGCCAGCAGTTACTCGACAGGTGAAGCTTTCTTT,CASSYSTGEAFF
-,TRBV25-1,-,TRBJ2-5,TGTGCCAGCAGCTCCGCCATGGAGACCCAGTACTTC,CASSSAMETQYF
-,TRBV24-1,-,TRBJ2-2,TGTGCCACCAGTGATTTGCAGGGGTCCACCGGGGAGCTGTTTTTT,CATSDLQGSTGELFF
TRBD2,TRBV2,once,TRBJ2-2,TGTGCCAGCATGATGCTAGCGGAGCACACCGGGGAGCTGTTTTTT,CASMMLAEHTGELFF
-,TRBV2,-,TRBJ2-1,TGTGCCAGCAGATTCCAGAGCTCCTACAATGAGCAGTTCTTC,CASRFQSSYNEQFF
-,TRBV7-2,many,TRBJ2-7,TGTGCCAGCAGGCGCAGAAGCCTTGGATACGAGCAGTACTTC,CASRRRSLGYEQYF
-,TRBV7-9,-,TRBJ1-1,TGTGCCAGCAGCTTAGACCAGGGCACTGAAGCTTTCTTT,CASSLDQGTEAFF
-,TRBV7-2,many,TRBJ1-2,TGTGCCAGCAGCTTATCGGGGGGCCTTATACAGGAAACTACCTTTGGCTACACCTTC,CASSLSGGLIQETTFGYTF
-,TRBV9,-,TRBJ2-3,TGTGCCAGCAGCAAAATTATAACAGATACGCAGTATTTT,CASSKIITDTQYF
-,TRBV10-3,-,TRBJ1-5,TGTGCCATCAGTGAGTCCCGGGACGGACATCAGCCCCAGCATTTT,CAISESRDGHQPQHF
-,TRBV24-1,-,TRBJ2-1,TGTGCCACTGAGGACTATCTTTACAATGAGCAGTTCTTC,CATEDYLYNEQFF
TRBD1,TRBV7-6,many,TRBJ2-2,TGTGCCAGCAGCTCCGGACAGGGGGCGCGGGCCGCGGAGCTGTTTTTT,CASSSGQGARAAELFF
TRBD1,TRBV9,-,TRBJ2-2,TGTGCCAGCAGCGGACAGGGAGTCTCTACCGGGGAGCTGTTTTTT,CASSGQGVSTGELFF
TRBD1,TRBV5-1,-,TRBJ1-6,TGCGCCAGCAGCCCCGGGACAGGGGATTCACCCCTCCACTTT,CASSPGTGDSPLHF
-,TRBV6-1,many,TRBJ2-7,TGTGCCAGCAGTGAAATAGACAGCGTGACCTACGAGCAGTACTTC,CASSEIDSVTYEQYF
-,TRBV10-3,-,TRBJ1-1,TGTGCCATCAGTGACAAGGAGAACCCTGAAGCTTTCTTT,CAISDKENPEAFF
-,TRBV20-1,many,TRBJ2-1,TGCAGTGCCAAGAGGGAGGTTAGCGGACACAATGAGCAGTTCTTC,CSAKREVSGHNEQFF